One sample yielded the 29 T cell receptor beta chains listed below, sequenced in a study of T cell responses to AZD1222 COVID-19 vaccine. The method was immunoSEQ multiplex PCR; TCRdb's version includes in-frame clones alone and lacks a portion of them. The sample yields about 120,000 clones, around nine tenths seen once. Sequenced here: peripheral blood, sampled on day 0 of AZD1222 vaccination. These receptors came from an adult in good health.

This chain uses TRBV3-1 (or the pseudogene TRBV3-2) with TRBJ1-1; D call uncertain. The CDR3 is made up of 14 amino acids. V lost 2 bases to trimming and J lost 2 bases, with 9 bases between them. Germline loops: CDR1 LGHDT, CDR2 YNNKEL (reference sequence). The CDR3 DNA reads TGTGCCAGCAGCCAATCGGAGGCTAACACTGAAGCTTTCTTT. Amino acids: CASSQSEANTEAFF.

The CDR3 sequence: CASSQVVGTYEQYF. As DNA, the CDR3 is TGTGCCAGCAGCCAAGTTGTCGGAACCTACGAGCAGTACTTC. The gene calls are TRBV3-1 (or the pseudogene TRBV3-2) and TRBJ2-7; D unresolved. V lost 1 base and J 2 bases, leaving 9 bases between the germline ends. The CDR3 contains 14 residues. Germline V lookup: CDR1 LGHDT, CDR2 YNNKEL (reference sequence).

V and J are TRBV18 and TRBJ1-2; TRBD1 matches 8 bases. The CDR3 contains 15 residues. The germline gives CDR1 KGHSH, CDR2 LQKENI. J was trimmed by 7 bases and V by 3 bases; bases with no gene match: 10. The DNA of the CDR3 is TGTGCCAGCTCACCTGGACAGGGTGGGGCTAGTGGCTACACCTTC. It encodes CASSPGQGGASGYTF.

The chain joins TRBV9 to TRBJ1-2; a weak D match, TRBD1 (6 bases). CDR1 is SGDLS, CDR2 YYNGEE, per germline. Deletions cut 0 bases from V and 8 bases from J, with 17 bases between. The CDR3 is made up of 15 amino acids. CDR3 nucleotides: TGTGCCAGCAGCGTAGGACAGGCGGGCCTTAGGGGCTACACCTTC. This gives the protein CASSVGQAGLRGYTF.

This clone was seen a few times. The chain has TRBV5-1 and TRBJ2-1; 11 nucleotides match TRBD2. Germline V CDR1 and CDR2: SGHRS, YFSETQ. This CDR3 is 16 amino acids long. After removal of 1 base from V and 0 bases from J, the junction contained 0 bases not matched to a gene. Written as DNA, the CDR3 is TGCGCCAGCAGCTTGACTAGCGGGAGCTCCTACAATGAGCAGTTCTTC. This encodes CASSLTSGSSYNEQFF. The complete variable domain, with remaining parts taken from reference TRBV5-1 and TRBJ2-1, reads KAGVTQTPRYLIKTRGQQVTLSCSPISGHRSVSWYQQTPGQGLQFLFEYFSETQRNKGNFPGRFSGRQFSNSRSEMNVSTLELGDSALYLCASSLTSGSSYNEQFFGPGTRLTVL.

The chain joins TRBV28 to TRBJ1-5; no reliable D call. This CDR3 region has 14 residues. The germline CDR1 and CDR2 sequences are MDHEN and SYDVKM. V was cut by 2 bases and J by 9 bases, with 14 bases left in between. CDR3 bases: TGTGCCAGCAGTTTAACCGGTCCGGGCAGGCCCCAGCATTTT. Translating gives CASSLTGPGRPQHF.

CDR3 region: CASTDRRLQETQYF. Here the CDR3 DNA reads TGTGCCAGTACCGACAGGAGACTACAAGAGACCCAGTACTTC. This chain uses TRBV19 with TRBJ2-5; D might be TRBD1 (6 bases). This CDR3 has 14 amino acids. V was clipped by 7 bases and J by 2 bases, with 14 bases between them. CDR1 is LNHDA and CDR2 is SQIVND in the germline V gene (reference sequence). Complete variable domain (other parts from reference TRBV19 and TRBJ2-5): DGGITQSPKYLFRKEGQNVTLSCEQNLNHDAMYWYRQDPGQGLRLIYYSQIVNDFQKGDIAEGYSVSREKKESFPLTVTSAQKNPTAFYLCASTDRRLQETQYFGPGTRLLVL.

This chain links TRBV11-2 with TRBJ1-2, with a possible D match to TRBD1 (5 bases). The CDR3 is made up of 13 amino acids. Trimming pared 5 bases from V and 4 bases from J, leaving 11 bases between. Germline V gene data show CDR1 as SGHAT and CDR2 as FQNNGV. The CDR3 is CASSIGQGYGYTF. The CDR3 coding sequence is TGTGCCAGCAGCATCGGACAAGGCTATGGCTACACCTTC.

This chain links TRBV28 with TRBJ2-3, with TRBD2 matching 11 bases. This CDR3 contains 15 residues. The V segment lost 7 bases and the J segment 6 bases; nucleotides outside the gene matches: 9. The V gene's germline CDR1 is MDHEN and CDR2 SYDVKM. In DNA, the CDR3 is TGTGCCAGCACCCACCTAGCGGGAGGAGGGGATACGCAGTATTTT. Translating it yields CASTHLAGGGDTQYF.

This chain uses TRBV20-1 with TRBJ2-1; no clear D gene. CDR3 length equals 14 residues. Germline V lookup: CDR1 DFQATT, CDR2 SNEGSKA (reference sequence). Trimming stripped 3 bases from V and 5 bases from J, with 14 bases between. The CDR3 reads CSASHSFRDNEQFF. CDR3 coding DNA: TGCAGTGCTAGTCACTCGTTCCGGGACAATGAGCAGTTCTTC.

This clone was detected once. V usage is TRBV9 and J usage is TRBJ2-7, with 8 bases fitting TRBD1. The V and J ends lost 4 bases and 6 bases, in that order; junction bases with no gene match: 12. This CDR3 spans 15 amino acids. CDR1 SGDLS and CDR2 YYNGEE come from the germline V gene. In nucleotides, the CDR3 is TGTGCCAGCAGCCCTGGGGACAGGAGGGTGAGCGAGCAGTACTTC. This encodes CASSPGDRRVSEQYF.

The rearrangement joins TRBV11-3 to TRBJ2-7, with 8 bases fitting TRBD1. The length of the CDR3 is 12 residues. J lost 8 bases, V lost 5 bases, and 5 bases had no gene match. Germline V gene lookup returns CDR1 SGHNT and CDR2 YENEEA. Written as DNA, the CDR3 is TGTGCCAGCAGCCGGACAGGGAACCAGCAGTACTTC. It encodes CASSRTGNQQYF.

The V call is TRBV19, the J call TRBJ1-5; no reliable D call. Germline V lookup: CDR1 LNHDA, CDR2 SQIVND (reference sequence). The V end was cut by 8 bases, the J end by 0 bases, with 17 bases between. The CDR3 totals 16 residues. CDR3 sequence: CASAPRRGNSNQPQHF. CDR3 DNA sequence: TGTGCCAGTGCACCCCGGCGCGGAAATAGCAATCAGCCCCAGCATTTT.

The rearrangement joins TRBV29-1 to TRBJ2-7; 9 bases agree with TRBD1. The CDR3 has 14 amino acids. The germline V gene encodes CDR1 SQVTM and CDR2 ANQGSEA. With V trimmed by 6 bases and J by 0 bases, 6 bases remained unmatched. CDR3 nucleotide sequence: TGCAGCGTGGGGGGACAGGGCCTCTCCTACGAGCAGTACTTC. Its translation is CSVGGQGLSYEQYF.

This clone has only a few counts. The genes are TRBV28 and TRBJ1-4; D is perhaps TRBD1 (6 bases). The CDR3 runs to 14 residues. V lost 6 bases to trimming and J lost 7 bases, with 15 bases between them. Germline loops: CDR1 MDHEN, CDR2 SYDVKM. This chain's CDR3 is CASRPGESSEKLFF. The CDR3, as DNA: TGTGCCAGCAGGCCAGGGGAGTCGAGTGAAAAACTGTTTTTT.

This sequence joins TRBV5-1 and TRBJ1-2; no reliable D call. V lost 2 bases, J lost 7 bases, and 12 bases lay in between. Germline lookup yields CDR1 SGHRS and CDR2 YFSETQ. CDR3 size: 13 residues. The CDR3 is CASSFWGVSGYTF. The CDR3 DNA reads as TGCGCCAGCAGCTTTTGGGGAGTAAGTGGCTACACCTTC.

The chain employs TRBV3-1 (or the pseudogene TRBV3-2) and TRBJ1-1; TRBD1 is a possible D gene (5 bases). CDR3 length: 15 residues. Between the trimmed V and J ends, which lost 0 bases and 0 bases, there was a span of 8 bases. The germline V gene encodes CDR1 LGHDT and CDR2 YNNKEL (reference sequence). The CDR3 is CASSQDPGVNTEAFF. The CDR3 region has the DNA TGTGCCAGCAGCCAAGATCCGGGGGTGAACACTGAAGCTTTCTTT.

This clone was detected once. The rearrangement joins TRBV10-3 to TRBJ2-7; 10 bases fit TRBD2. The CDR3 contains 14 residues. J gave up 4 bases and V 6 bases, and 6 bases lay outside the gene matches. CDR1 is ENHRY, CDR2 SYGVKD, per germline. CDR3 protein: CAISPGTSVYEQYF. The CDR3 nucleotides read TGTGCCATCAGCCCCGGGACTAGCGTTTACGAGCAGTACTTC.

This chain connects TRBV18 to TRBJ1-2, with 8 bases lining up with TRBD1. The length of the CDR3 is 13 residues. V was pared by 5 bases and J by 3 bases, with 2 bases of the junction left unmatched. The germline CDR1 and CDR2 sequences are KGHSH and LQKENI. The CDR3 loop reads CASSSDRDYGYTF. The CDR3 region has the DNA TGTGCCAGCTCATCGGACAGGGACTATGGCTACACCTTC. The full variable domain, in which reference TRBV18 and TRBJ1-2 provide the parts outside the CDR3, is NAGVMQNPRHLVRRRGQEARLRCSPMKGHSHVYWYRQLPEEGLKFMVYLQKENIIDESGMPKERFSAEFPKEGPSILRIQQVVRGDSAAYFCASSSDRDYGYTFGSGTRLTVV.

J is TRBJ1-4 and V is TRBV7-2, with TRBD1 identical over 7 bases. The CDR3 length is 14 residues. Germline V lookup: CDR1 SGHTA, CDR2 FQGNSA. V gave up 2 bases and J gave up 7 bases; unmatched junction bases: 4. The chain's CDR3 is CASSLQGDSEKLFF. The CDR3 nucleotides are TGTGCCAGCAGCTTACAGGGGGATAGTGAAAAACTGTTTTTT.

This chain uses TRBV29-1 with TRBJ1-2; TRBD1 matches 8 bases. This CDR3 is built from 13 residues. V trimming: 2 bases; J trimming: 6 bases; junction bases outside the gene matches: 5. Germline loops: CDR1 SQVTM, CDR2 ANQGSEA. The CDR3 sequence: CSVESWTGHGYTF. CDR3 nucleotide sequence: TGCAGCGTTGAATCTTGGACAGGGCATGGCTACACCTTC.

V is TRBV11-3 and J is TRBJ2-7; 7 bases are shared with TRBD1. This CDR3 has 13 amino acids. Losses at the gene ends were 4 bases for V and 4 bases for J; bases not matched to a gene: 4. Germline loops: CDR1 SGHNT, CDR2 YENEEA. This CDR3 is CASSSGTAYEQYF. The CDR3 DNA reads TGTGCCAGCAGCTCAGGGACAGCATACGAGCAGTACTTC.

This chain links TRBV11-2 with TRBJ2-1; D is ambiguous. The CDR3 totals 14 residues. Trimming took off 0 bases at V and 6 bases at J, with 9 bases between the two ends. CDR1 SGHAT and CDR2 FQNNGV come from the germline V gene. CDR3 sequence reads: CASSLDRTRNEQFF. The CDR3 nucleotides read TGTGCCAGCAGCTTAGATCGAACACGCAATGAGCAGTTCTTC. The variable domain in full, completed from reference TRBV11-2 and TRBJ2-1, reads EAGVAQSPRYKIIEKRQSVAFWCNPISGHATLYWYQQILGQGPKLLIQFQNNGVVDDSQLPKDRFSAERLKGVDSTLKIQPAKLEDSAVYLCASSLDRTRNEQFFGPGTRLTVL.

The chain couples TRBV30 to TRBJ1-5, with D possibly being TRBD1 (5 bases). Trimming stripped 7 bases from V and 2 bases from J, with 12 bases between. The CDR3 has 13 residues. CDR1 and CDR2 (germline): GTSNPN, SVGIG (reference sequence). In nucleotides, the CDR3 is TGTGCCTCCGAGGGGAAGGGCAATCAGCCCCAGCATTTT. This translates into CASEGKGNQPQHF.

This chain uses TRBV3-1 (or the pseudogene TRBV3-2) with TRBJ1-2; D is possibly TRBD1 (5 bases). Germline lookup yields CDR1 LGHDT and CDR2 YNNKEL (reference sequence). The CDR3 length is 12 residues. The V and J ends lost 3 bases and 7 bases respectively, with 9 bases between them. The CDR3 sequence: CASSQQGGGYTF. CDR3 nucleotides: TGTGCCAGCAGCCAGCAGGGAGGTGGCTACACCTTC.

As concerns this clone: At the DNA level, this CDR3 is encoded by other sequences in the same sample as well. This chain uses TRBV5-4 with TRBJ2-7; no reliable D call. This CDR3 has 13 residues. The germline V and J ends were trimmed by 0 bases and 0 bases, with 4 bases remaining between them. Germline loops: CDR1 SGHNT, CDR2 YYREEE (reference sequence). CDR3 bases: TGTGCCAGCAGCTTGGGGAGCTCCTACGAGCAGTACTTC. This encodes CASSLGSSYEQYF.

This clone was counted a single time. The chain couples TRBV15 to TRBJ2-7; D gene unclear. CDR1 is LNHNV, CDR2 YYDKDF, per germline (reference sequence). V gave up 3 bases and J gave up 3 bases, with 9 bases separating them. The CDR3 runs 13 residues. The CDR3 DNA sequence: TGTGCCACCAGCAGGGGTACCTTCTACGAGCAGTACTTC. Its translation: CATSRGTFYEQYF.

The V gene is TRBV28, the J gene TRBJ2-7, with a tentative D call TRBD1 (6 bases). The germline V gene encodes CDR1 MDHEN and CDR2 SYDVKM. This CDR3 is built from 15 residues. V dropped 6 bases and J dropped 0 bases, with 15 bases sitting between them. Written as DNA, the CDR3 is TGTGCCAGCAGCTTAGGGGGTGCGAGCTCCTACGAGCAGTACTTC. This sequence encodes CASSLGGASSYEQYF.

The sample holds a few counts of this clone. CDR3 sequence (DNA): TGTGCCAGTAGTATGGGTGACAGTGATGGCTACACCTTC. Protein: CASSMGDSDGYTF. This chain links TRBV19 with TRBJ1-2; possible D gene TRBD1, 5 bases. Trimming left V 3 bases short and J 6 bases short, with 11 bases between. Germline CDR1 and CDR2: LNHDA and SQIVND (reference sequence). The CDR3 totals 13 residues.